Reported below is one TCR beta chain. Its antigen is as yet unknown. This sample is drawn from a study of response to subunit inactivated influenza vaccine. Each CDR3 protein gets one entry after TCRdb re-called the RT-PCR reads with MiXCR. Here the sample spans hundreds of thousands of distinct CDR3 sequences, about 11% being singletons. This CDR3 region has 12 residues. V dropped 2 bases and J dropped 10 bases, with 8 bases sitting between them. Study-level results: Authors suggested each seasonal flu vaccination may recruit only limited numbers of new T cells.

The sample was also reused in another study, on T cells expressing NK-cell markers. That work states: The TCR beta cDNA came from 5'RACE template switching with UMIs. Of CD8+ T cells, about 1.0-8% belonged to dominant NKG2C+ clonotypes in six donors. In several donors, dominant clonotypes made up about 25-65% of CD3+CD56-NKG2C+ cells.

The J gene is TRBJ1-4, the V gene TRBV12-3 or TRBV12-4; D gene unclear. The sequences come from PBMCs from blood, collected on the day of vaccination. The clonotype comes from a man between 45 and 60 years old who received an inactivated influenza vaccine. The CDR3 region is CASSLSLGKLFF. For the CDR3, the DNA is TGTGCCAGCAGTTTATCCCTAGGAAAACTGTTTTTT.